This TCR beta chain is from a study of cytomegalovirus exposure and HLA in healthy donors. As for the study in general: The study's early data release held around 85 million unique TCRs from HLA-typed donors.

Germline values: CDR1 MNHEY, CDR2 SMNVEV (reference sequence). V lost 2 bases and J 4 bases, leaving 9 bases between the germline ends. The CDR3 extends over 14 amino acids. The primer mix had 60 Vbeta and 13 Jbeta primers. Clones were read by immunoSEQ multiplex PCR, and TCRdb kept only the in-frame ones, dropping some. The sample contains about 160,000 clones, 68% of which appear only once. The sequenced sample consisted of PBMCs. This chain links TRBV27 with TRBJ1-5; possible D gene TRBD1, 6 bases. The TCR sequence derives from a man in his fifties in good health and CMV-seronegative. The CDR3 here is CASSLMQGNQPQHF. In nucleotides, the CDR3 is TGTGCCAGCAGTTTAATGCAGGGGAATCAGCCCCAGCATTTT.